This is a list of T cell receptor beta chains from one sample in a study of cytomegalovirus exposure and HLA in healthy donors. Assay: immunoSEQ multiplex PCR; the TCRdb copy retains only in-frame clones and omits some. Here the sample spans 90,000 to 130,000 clones, approximately 82% being singletons. Sequencing was performed on PBMCs. The receptors come from a man aged 25-45 years in good health and CMV-seropositive. Each CDR3 is given with its conserved first and last residue. The order of the fields is J gene, CDR3 length, D gene, V gene, clone size, CDR3 protein, CDR3 DNA. A D gene is named only where the DNA matches it firmly. Rows give clone size only sometimes, using once, few, many, or a class for an expanded clone.

j_gene: TRBJ1-5; len: 15; d_gene: -; v_gene: TRBV6-5; abundance: -; CDR3aa: CASGTQGFGNQPQHF; CDR3nt: TGTGCCAGCGGAACTCAGGGGTTCGGCAATCAGCCCCAGCATTTT
j_gene: TRBJ2-2; len: 15; d_gene: TRBD2; v_gene: TRBV7-8; abundance: -; CDR3aa: CASSLLSGGDGELFF; CDR3nt: TGTGCCAGCAGCTTACTTAGCGGGGGTGACGGGGAGCTGTTTTTT
j_gene: TRBJ1-6; len: 13; d_gene: -; v_gene: TRBV2; abundance: -; CDR3aa: CATRRAEGSPLHF; CDR3nt: TGTGCCACCAGGAGGGCAGAAGGTTCACCCCTCCACTTT
j_gene: TRBJ2-3; len: 13; d_gene: -; v_gene: TRBV9; abundance: -; CDR3aa: CASSVGTPDTQYF; CDR3nt: TGTGCCAGCAGCGTCGGGACTCCAGATACGCAGTATTTT
j_gene: TRBJ1-5; len: 14; d_gene: TRBD1; v_gene: TRBV10-2; abundance: -; CDR3aa: CASSVQGQGQPQHF; CDR3nt: TGCGCCAGCAGTGTACAGGGGCAGGGTCAGCCCCAGCATTTT
j_gene: TRBJ2-5; len: 16; d_gene: TRBD2; v_gene: TRBV6-6; abundance: -; CDR3aa: CASSYLLAGGEETQYF; CDR3nt: TGTGCCAGCAGTTACTTACTAGCGGGGGGGGAAGAGACCCAGTACTTC
j_gene: TRBJ2-7; len: 16; d_gene: -; v_gene: TRBV7-2; abundance: -; CDR3aa: CASSFPQTGTSYGQYF; CDR3nt: TGTGCCAGCAGCTTCCCGCAGACAGGAACCTCCTACGGGCAGTACTTC
j_gene: TRBJ1-5; len: 13; d_gene: -; v_gene: TRBV7-2; abundance: -; CDR3aa: CASSSNNNQPQHF; CDR3nt: TGTGCCAGCAGCTCTAATAACAATCAGCCCCAGCATTTT
j_gene: TRBJ2-3; len: 15; d_gene: TRBD1; v_gene: TRBV11-2; abundance: -; CDR3aa: CASSPGTASTDTQYF; CDR3nt: TGTGCCAGCAGCCCTGGGACAGCTAGCACAGATACGCAGTATTTT
j_gene: TRBJ2-1; len: 16; d_gene: TRBD2; v_gene: TRBV7-7; abundance: once; CDR3aa: CASSSSTSGEWDEQFF; CDR3nt: TGTGCCAGCAGCTCGTCGACTAGCGGGGAATGGGATGAGCAGTTCTTC
j_gene: TRBJ1-3; len: 16; d_gene: TRBD1; v_gene: TRBV13; abundance: -; CDR3aa: CASSPRQGYSGNTIYF; CDR3nt: TGTGCCAGCAGCCCGAGACAGGGCTACTCTGGAAACACCATATATTTT
j_gene: TRBJ2-2; len: 16; d_gene: TRBD1; v_gene: TRBV7-9; abundance: -; CDR3aa: CASSWLDRGRTGELFF; CDR3nt: TGTGCCAGCAGCTGGCTGGACAGGGGGCGGACCGGGGAGCTGTTTTTT
j_gene: TRBJ2-7; len: 15; d_gene: TRBD1; v_gene: TRBV5-4; abundance: -; CDR3aa: CASSSPTGGTYEQYF; CDR3nt: TGTGCCAGCAGCTCACCGACAGGGGGAACCTACGAGCAGTACTTC
j_gene: TRBJ1-1; len: 14; d_gene: TRBD1; v_gene: TRBV30; abundance: -; CDR3aa: CAWSAGGGRLEAFF; CDR3nt: TGTGCCTGGAGTGCAGGGGGCGGAAGGCTTGAAGCTTTCTTT
j_gene: TRBJ2-7; len: 12; d_gene: -; v_gene: TRBV6-5; abundance: -; CDR3aa: CASSGLTYEQYF; CDR3nt: TGTGCCAGCAGTGGGCTCACGTACGAGCAGTACTTC
j_gene: TRBJ1-3; len: 15; d_gene: -; v_gene: TRBV11-2; abundance: few; CDR3aa: CASSRMAGSGNTIYF; CDR3nt: TGTGCCAGCAGCCGCATGGCGGGCTCTGGAAACACCATATATTTT
j_gene: TRBJ2-1; len: 12; d_gene: -; v_gene: TRBV28; abundance: -; CDR3aa: CASSSRTDQGFF; CDR3nt: TGTGCCAGCAGTTCACGGACAGACCAAGGGTTCTTC
j_gene: TRBJ2-7; len: 16; d_gene: TRBD1; v_gene: TRBV27; abundance: -; CDR3aa: CASSLDPDRVSYEQYF; CDR3nt: TGTGCCAGCAGTTTAGATCCGGACAGGGTCTCCTACGAGCAGTACTTC
j_gene: TRBJ2-1; len: 15; d_gene: -; v_gene: TRBV27; abundance: once; CDR3aa: CASSWADVAYNEQFF; CDR3nt: TGTGCCAGCAGCTGGGCTGACGTAGCCTACAATGAGCAGTTCTTC
j_gene: TRBJ2-7; len: 16; d_gene: -; v_gene: TRBV7-2; abundance: -; CDR3aa: CASSLRMVESQREQYF; CDR3nt: TGTGCCAGCAGCTTACGTATGGTGGAGAGCCAGCGCGAGCAGTACTTC
j_gene: TRBJ2-1; len: 20; d_gene: TRBD2; v_gene: TRBV5-1; abundance: -; CDR3aa: CASSFVKGLAGGRQYNEQFF; CDR3nt: TGCGCCAGCAGCTTCGTTAAGGGACTAGCGGGGGGGCGGCAGTACAATGAGCAGTTCTTC
j_gene: TRBJ1-6; len: 14; d_gene: TRBD1; v_gene: TRBV10-3; abundance: once; CDR3aa: CAISATGVNSPLHF; CDR3nt: TGTGCCATCAGTGCGACAGGGGTTAATTCACCCCTCCACTTT
j_gene: TRBJ1-2; len: 12; d_gene: -; v_gene: TRBV29-1; abundance: few; CDR3aa: CSVGGTNYGYTF; CDR3nt: TGCAGCGTTGGTGGGACAAACTATGGCTACACCTTC
j_gene: TRBJ2-6; len: 14; d_gene: -; v_gene: TRBV9; abundance: -; CDR3aa: CASSASSGANVLTF; CDR3nt: TGTGCCAGCAGCGCCTCTTCGGGGGCCAACGTCCTGACTTTC
j_gene: TRBJ2-3; len: 14; d_gene: TRBD1; v_gene: TRBV9; abundance: -; CDR3aa: CASSAAQGESTQYF; CDR3nt: TGTGCCAGCAGCGCCGCGCAGGGGGAGAGTACGCAGTATTTT
j_gene: TRBJ1-3; len: 14; d_gene: TRBD1; v_gene: TRBV7-9; abundance: -; CDR3aa: CAAPDRGSEGTIYF; CDR3nt: TGTGCCGCTCCGGACAGGGGCTCCGAAGGGACCATATATTTT
j_gene: TRBJ1-5; len: 15; d_gene: -; v_gene: TRBV28; abundance: few; CDR3aa: CASSPGGIAHQPQHF; CDR3nt: TGTGCCAGCAGTCCTGGGGGGATAGCTCATCAGCCCCAGCATTTT
j_gene: TRBJ2-2; len: 15; d_gene: -; v_gene: TRBV29-1; abundance: -; CDR3aa: CSVQGSGGYTGELFF; CDR3nt: TGCAGCGTACAGGGCTCGGGGGGCTACACCGGGGAGCTGTTTTTT
j_gene: TRBJ1-2; len: 17; d_gene: -; v_gene: TRBV15; abundance: -; CDR3aa: CATSRDSWQGGRNGYTF; CDR3nt: TGTGCCACCAGCAGAGATAGTTGGCAGGGAGGGCGTAATGGCTACACCTTC
j_gene: TRBJ2-1; len: 15; d_gene: -; v_gene: TRBV11-2; abundance: -; CDR3aa: CASSLDRQAGNEQFF; CDR3nt: TGTGCCAGCAGCTTAGATCGCCAGGCTGGAAATGAGCAGTTCTTC
j_gene: TRBJ1-6; len: 16; d_gene: -; v_gene: TRBV7-2; abundance: -; CDR3aa: CASSLASSSYNSPLHF; CDR3nt: TGTGCCAGCAGCTTAGCCTCGAGCTCCTATAATTCACCCCTCCACTTT
j_gene: TRBJ1-2; len: 13; d_gene: TRBD1; v_gene: TRBV30; abundance: -; CDR3aa: CAWSPRTGHAATF; CDR3nt: TGTGCCTGGAGTCCGAGGACAGGCCACGCAGCCACCTTC
j_gene: TRBJ1-4; len: 16; d_gene: -; v_gene: TRBV7-2; abundance: -; CDR3aa: CASSPPGPATNEKLFF; CDR3nt: TGTGCCAGCAGCCCTCCGGGTCCTGCAACTAATGAAAAATTGTTTTTT
j_gene: TRBJ1-5; len: 13; d_gene: -; v_gene: TRBV19; abundance: -; CDR3aa: CASSITGSQPQHF; CDR3nt: TGTGCCAGTAGTATAACAGGGAGTCAGCCCCAGCATTTT
j_gene: TRBJ1-4; len: 16; d_gene: TRBD1; v_gene: TRBV5-1; abundance: -; CDR3aa: CASSLGQGATNEKLFF; CDR3nt: TGCGCCAGCAGCTTGGGACAGGGGGCAACTAATGAAAAACTGTTTTTT
j_gene: TRBJ2-5; len: 13; d_gene: TRBD2; v_gene: TRBV28; abundance: -; CDR3aa: CASRSPARGEQYF; CDR3nt: TGTGCCAGCAGGTCCCCGGCACGGGGGGAGCAGTACTTC
j_gene: TRBJ1-5; len: 15; d_gene: -; v_gene: TRBV19; abundance: -; CDR3aa: CASSIVVRSNQPQHF; CDR3nt: TGTGCCAGTAGTATAGTCGTCAGAAGCAATCAGCCCCAGCATTTT
j_gene: TRBJ1-6; len: 17; d_gene: -; v_gene: TRBV30; abundance: few; CDR3aa: CAWRPGHGGYPNSPLHF; CDR3nt: TGTGCCTGGAGGCCCGGCCACGGGGGGTACCCCAATTCACCCCTCCACTTT
j_gene: TRBJ2-2; len: 16; d_gene: TRBD1; v_gene: TRBV7-2; abundance: -; CDR3aa: CASSPSVGQGAGELFF; CDR3nt: TGTGCCAGCAGCCCCTCGGTCGGACAGGGGGCCGGGGAGCTGTTTTTT
j_gene: TRBJ2-7; len: 13; d_gene: TRBD1; v_gene: TRBV29-1; abundance: -; CDR3aa: CSVEGQGTYEQYF; CDR3nt: TGCAGCGTTGAAGGACAGGGAACCTACGAGCAGTACTTC
j_gene: TRBJ1-2; len: 16; d_gene: -; v_gene: TRBV18; abundance: once; CDR3aa: CASSPTTDIKRDKGSF; CDR3nt: TGTGCCAGCTCACCAACCACCGATATAAAGAGGGACAAGGGCTCCTTC